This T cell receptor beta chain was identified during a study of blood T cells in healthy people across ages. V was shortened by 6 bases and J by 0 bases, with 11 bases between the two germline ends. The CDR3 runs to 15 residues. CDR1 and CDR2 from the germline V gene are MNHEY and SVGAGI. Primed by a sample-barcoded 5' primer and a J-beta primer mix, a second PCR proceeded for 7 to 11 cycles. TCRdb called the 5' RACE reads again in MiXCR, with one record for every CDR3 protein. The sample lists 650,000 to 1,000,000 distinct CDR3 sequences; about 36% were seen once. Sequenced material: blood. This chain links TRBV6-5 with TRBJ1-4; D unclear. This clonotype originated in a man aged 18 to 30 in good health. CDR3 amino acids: CASREGSSTNEKLFF. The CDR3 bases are TGTGCCAGCAGGGAAGGATCTTCAACTAATGAAAAACTGTTTTTT.